This T cell receptor beta chain derives from a study of T cell changes during pregnancy in multiple sclerosis. The assay was immunoSEQ multiplex PCR, and TCRdb's table has in-frame clones only and misses some. The data show about 80,000 clones, under 95% seen once. Sample: peripheral blood, taken before pregnancy. This sequence was found in a female donor with multiple sclerosis, enrolled in a pregnancy study.

CDR3 in DNA: TGTGCCAGCAGTTTACCCTCGGGATCCTTGTACTTC. Residues: CASSLPSGSLYF. The chain uses TRBV28 and TRBJ2-5, with a tentative D call TRBD2 (5 bases). The germline CDR1 and CDR2 sequences are MDHEN and SYDVKM. The CDR3 covers 12 residues. V was trimmed by 2 bases and J by 13 bases, leaving 14 bases between them.